This TCR beta chain was recorded in a study of blood T cell repertoires in COVID-19. Clones were sequenced by immunoSEQ multiplex PCR, and TCRdb holds only the in-frame ones, with some missing. The sample records about 480,000 clones, approximately 90% being singletons. Enrolled through a virtual design, the participants were between roughly 18 and 100 years of age and came from fewer than 30 US areas. Trimming removed 0 bases from V and 0 bases from J, with 8 bases in between. The CDR3 loop spans 16 amino acids. CDR1 is SNHLY and CDR2 is FYNNEI in the germline V gene. This sequence was found in a woman aged 40-49 years who had recovered from COVID-19. The chain links TRBV2 to TRBJ1-4; no clear D gene. The source material was PBMCs or T cells enriched from blood (not recorded which). This chain's CDR3 is CASSEASTATNEKLFF. In DNA form, the CDR3 reads TGTGCCAGCAGTGAAGCCTCCACTGCAACTAATGAAAAACTGTTTTTT.